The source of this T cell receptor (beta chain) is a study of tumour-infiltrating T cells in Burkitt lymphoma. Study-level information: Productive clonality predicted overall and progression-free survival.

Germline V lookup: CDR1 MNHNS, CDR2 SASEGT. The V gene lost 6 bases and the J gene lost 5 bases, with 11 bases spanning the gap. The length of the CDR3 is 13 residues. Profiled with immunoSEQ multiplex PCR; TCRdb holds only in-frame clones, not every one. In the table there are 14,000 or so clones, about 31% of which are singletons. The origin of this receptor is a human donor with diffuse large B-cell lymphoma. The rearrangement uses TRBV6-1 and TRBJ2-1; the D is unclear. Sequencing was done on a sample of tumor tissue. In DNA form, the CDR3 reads TGTGCCAGCAGCATAACAGCTAACAATGAGCAGTTCTTC. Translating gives CASSITANNEQFF.